This is a list of T cell receptor beta chains from one sample in a study of Ad26.COV2.S vaccination and SARS-CoV-2 variants. The method was immunoSEQ multiplex PCR; TCRdb's version includes in-frame clones alone and lacks a portion of them. Of fewer than 500,000 clones detected, 75% to 95% appear once; the ten largest clones hold 9% to 15%. The sequenced sample was peripheral blood, obtained in a trial of Ad26.COV2.S vaccine versus placebo. These receptor sequences come from a person between 18 and 60 years old who received the Ad26.COV2.S COVID-19 vaccine or a placebo. Each CDR3 is given without its conserved first and last residue.

TRBJ1-1 | TRBV19 | ASSILGGRLNTEAF
TRBJ1-5 | TRBV27 | ASKRTGRNQPQH
TRBJ2-7 | TRBV4-3 | ASSQDPGWSSYEQY
TRBJ2-7 | TRBV3-1/TRBV3-2 | ASSLSRRSEQY
TRBJ2-7 | TRBV6-4 | ASKNSSAILYEQY
TRBJ2-7 | TRBV15 | ATSRDGAGPLFEQY
TRBJ2-2 | TRBV2 | ASTWTGLTGELF
TRBJ2-7 | TRBV19 | ASSTLGTGGYEQY
TRBJ1-2 | TRBV5-6 | ASSLAGTANYGYT
TRBJ2-1 | TRBV18 | ASSPPNLAGDGEQF
TRBJ1-4 | TRBV15 | ATSVDRDLAQKLF
TRBJ2-7 | TRBV27 | ASSYKSPYEQY
TRBJ1-2 | TRBV19 | ASSGRRNGYT
TRBJ2-1 | TRBV5-1 | ASSLVASGSGEQF
TRBJ2-7 | TRBV27 | ASSLTGKSSYEQY
TRBJ2-1 | TRBV7-3 | ASSLSPGSPYNEQF
TRBJ2-1 | TRBV11-2 | ASSDHPSRTGANEQF
TRBJ1-1 | TRBV4-1 | ASSQGQGSANTEAF
TRBJ2-1 | TRBV7-3 | ASSLAGGKNNEQF
TRBJ2-1 | TRBV7-9 | ASSPGGLSYNEQF
TRBJ2-7 | TRBV15 | ATSKIRSRSTYEQY
TRBJ2-7 | TRBV20-1 | SASKSYRSYEQY
TRBJ1-2 | TRBV6-6 | ASSYVGWSNYGYT
TRBJ2-1 | TRBV5-1 | ASSLVLWDRGTNEQF
TRBJ2-3 | TRBV5-5 | ASTNRASGASTDTQY
TRBJ1-6 | TRBV4-3 | ASSQYDQGRNSPLH
TRBJ2-1 | TRBV6-2/TRBV6-3 | ASSSRGSSYNEQF
TRBJ1-2 | TRBV6-6 | ASSFSQTGLTRGYT